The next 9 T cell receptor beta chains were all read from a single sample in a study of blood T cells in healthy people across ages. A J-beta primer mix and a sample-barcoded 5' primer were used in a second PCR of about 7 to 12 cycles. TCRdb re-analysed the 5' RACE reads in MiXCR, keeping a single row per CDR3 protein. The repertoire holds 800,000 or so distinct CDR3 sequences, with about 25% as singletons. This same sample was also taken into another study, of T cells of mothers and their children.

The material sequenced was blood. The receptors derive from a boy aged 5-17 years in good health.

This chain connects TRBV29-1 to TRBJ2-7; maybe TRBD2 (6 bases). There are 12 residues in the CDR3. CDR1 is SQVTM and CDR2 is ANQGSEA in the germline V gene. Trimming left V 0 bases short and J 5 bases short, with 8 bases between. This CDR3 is CSVEDAGNEQYF. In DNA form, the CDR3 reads TGCAGCGTTGAAGACGCGGGGAACGAGCAGTACTTC.

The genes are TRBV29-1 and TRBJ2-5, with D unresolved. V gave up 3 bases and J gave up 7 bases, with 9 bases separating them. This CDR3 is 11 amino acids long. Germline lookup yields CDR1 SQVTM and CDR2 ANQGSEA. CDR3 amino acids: CSVDKDGTQYF. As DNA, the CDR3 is TGCAGCGTTGATAAAGACGGGACCCAGTACTTC.

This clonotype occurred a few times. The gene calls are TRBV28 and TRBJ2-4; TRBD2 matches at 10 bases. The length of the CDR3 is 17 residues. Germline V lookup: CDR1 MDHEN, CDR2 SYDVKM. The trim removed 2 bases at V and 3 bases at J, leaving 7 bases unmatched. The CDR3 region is CASSLPERGGGKNIQYF. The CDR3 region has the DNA TGTGCCAGCAGTTTACCCGAGCGGGGGGGAGGCAAAAACATTCAGTACTTC.

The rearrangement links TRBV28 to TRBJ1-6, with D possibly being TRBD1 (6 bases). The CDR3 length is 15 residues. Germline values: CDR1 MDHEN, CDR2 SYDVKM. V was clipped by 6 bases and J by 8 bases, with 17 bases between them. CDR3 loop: CASSRLTGGDSPLHF. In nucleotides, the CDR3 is TGTGCCAGCAGCCGCTTGACGGGGGGCGATTCACCCCTCCACTTT.

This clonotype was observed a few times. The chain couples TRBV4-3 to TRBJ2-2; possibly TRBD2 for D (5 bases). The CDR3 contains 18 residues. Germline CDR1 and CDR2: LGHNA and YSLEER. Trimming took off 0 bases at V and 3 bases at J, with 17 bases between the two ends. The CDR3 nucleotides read TGCGCCAGCAGCCAAGATCTGACTACCCCAACCGACACCGGGGAGCTGTTTTTT. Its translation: CASSQDLTTPTDTGELFF.

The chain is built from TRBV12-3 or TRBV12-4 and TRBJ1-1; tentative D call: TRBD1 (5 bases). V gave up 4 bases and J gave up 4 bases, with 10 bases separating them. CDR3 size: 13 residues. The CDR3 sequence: CASSWGGLTEAFF. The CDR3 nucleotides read TGTGCCAGCAGTTGGGGCGGACTCACTGAAGCTTTCTTT.

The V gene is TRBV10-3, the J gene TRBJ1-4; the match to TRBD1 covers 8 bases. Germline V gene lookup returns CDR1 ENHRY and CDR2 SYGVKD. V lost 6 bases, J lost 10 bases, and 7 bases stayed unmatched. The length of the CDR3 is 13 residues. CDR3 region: CAIRRQGSGKLFF. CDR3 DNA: TGTGCCATCAGAAGACAGGGGAGTGGAAAACTGTTTTTT.

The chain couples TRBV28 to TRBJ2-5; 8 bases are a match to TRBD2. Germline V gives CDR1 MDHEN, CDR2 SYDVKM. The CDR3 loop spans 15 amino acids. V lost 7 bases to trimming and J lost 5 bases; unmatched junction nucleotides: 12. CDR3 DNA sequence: TGTGCCAGCACCCGCAGCGGGAGAGCTATGGAGACCCAGTACTTC. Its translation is CASTRSGRAMETQYF.

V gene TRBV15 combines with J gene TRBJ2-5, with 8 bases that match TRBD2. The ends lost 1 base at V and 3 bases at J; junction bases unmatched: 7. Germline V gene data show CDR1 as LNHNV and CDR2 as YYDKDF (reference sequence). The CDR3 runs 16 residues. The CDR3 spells CATSRVSGGAEETQYF. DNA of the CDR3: TGTGCCACCAGCAGAGTTTCGGGGGGGGCGGAAGAGACCCAGTACTTC.